One sample yielded the 27 T cell receptor beta chains listed below, sequenced in a study of T cell clusters in autoimmune cytopenias. TRB was amplified from around 0.25 ug of peripheral blood genomic DNA per sample. Multiplex touch-down PCR amplified TRB using TRB-A and TRB-B pools in one tube. After re-calling the multiplex PCR reads, TCRdb lists one entry per CDR3 protein, DNA absent. This listing includes about 6,100 distinct CDR3 sequences. In addition, the sample was reused for a study of T cell repertoires in aging, cancer and after chemotherapy.

The sequencing sample was made of peripheral blood. These receptors were taken from a human donor in good health.

The chain links TRBV10-2 to TRBJ2-3; with no DNA, the TCRdb D assignment of TRBD1 cannot be verified. Germline V lookup: CDR1 WSHSY, CDR2 SAAADI. The CDR3 loop spans 15 amino acids. The CDR3 is CASSVFAGATDTQYF.

V is TRBV6-2 or TRBV6-3 and J is TRBJ2-3; with no DNA, the TCRdb D assignment of TRBD2 cannot be verified. Germline CDR1 reads MNHEY; CDR2 reads SVGEGT. This CDR3 has 14 amino acids. The CDR3 loop reads CASSYQRGADTQYF.

The chain recombines TRBV6-5 with TRBJ1-6; the TCRdb call, TRBD1, lacks DNA for checking. The CDR3 sequence is 17 residues long. Germline V gene sequence: CDR1 MNHEY, CDR2 SVGAGI. CDR3 in amino acids: CASSYSITGTGESPLHF.

The chain recombines TRBV7-9 with TRBJ2-1; TCRdb indicates TRBD2, and absent DNA this call remains unverified. This CDR3 spans 16 amino acids. Germline V gene data show CDR1 as SEHNR and CDR2 as FQNEAQ (reference sequence). The CDR3 loop reads CASTPSRLAEYNEQFF.

The gene calls are TRBV11-2 and TRBJ2-7; with no DNA, the TCRdb D assignment of TRBD2 cannot be verified. The CDR3 extends over 14 amino acids. Germline CDR1 SGHAT, CDR2 FQNNGV. The CDR3 is CASSPAVGRYEQYF.

This chain joins TRBV6-1 and TRBJ2-1. CDR3 size: 12 residues. CDR1 is MNHNS, CDR2 SASEGT, per germline. CDR3: CASRPLASEQFF.

The chain uses TRBV5-1 and TRBJ2-1; TCRdb lists TRBD1, though no DNA is available to test this call. The CDR3 consists of 14 residues. Germline CDR1 SGHRS, CDR2 YFSETQ. The CDR3 is CASGKPGQIAEQFF.

V is TRBV5-4 and J is TRBJ2-1; checking the TCRdb D call of TRBD2 is not possible without DNA. The CDR3 totals 16 residues. From germline, CDR1 is SGHNT and CDR2 YYREEE (reference sequence). This CDR3 reads CASSLGSGGAITEQFF.

This chain links TRBV6-2 or TRBV6-3 with TRBJ2-3; TCRdb lists TRBD2, though no DNA is available to test this call. The CDR3 consists of 19 residues. The germline CDR1 and CDR2 sequences are MNHEY and SVGEGT. CDR3 sequence reads: CASSPHSWNPARLTDTQYF.

Measured by frequency, this clonotype is medium-sized (0.01 to 0.1%). This chain links TRBV6-2 or TRBV6-3 with TRBJ2-3; the TRBD2 assignment by TCRdb is unverifiable without DNA. The V gene's germline CDR1 is MNHEY and CDR2 SVGEGT. This CDR3 is built from 17 residues. CDR3 sequence: CASSSPSRGGFTDTQYF.

The chain joins TRBV6-2 or TRBV6-3 to TRBJ1-1; TCRdb calls TRBD1, which cannot be checked without DNA. CDR3 length: 17 amino acids. Germline CDR1 and CDR2: MNHEY and SVGEGT. Here the CDR3 reads CATRIRGPRGMNTEAFF.

This chain uses TRBV5-1 with TRBJ1-1; TCRdb designates TRBD1, a call that cannot be tested without DNA. The CDR3 has 13 amino acids. Germline-derived CDR1 and CDR2 are SGHRS and YFSETQ. The CDR3 protein is CASRLQGDTEAFF. The whole variable domain, remainder taken from reference TRBV5-1 and TRBJ1-1, is KAGVTQTPRYLIKTRGQQVTLSCSPISGHRSVSWYQQTPGQGLQFLFEYFSETQRNKGNFPGRFSGRQFSNSRSEMNVSTLELGDSALYLCASRLQGDTEAFFGQGTRLTVV.

By frequency, this clonotype registers medium-sized. This rearrangement joins TRBV19 to TRBJ1-2; there is no DNA to check the TCRdb D call of TRBD1. This CDR3 is 13 amino acids long. Germline assignment: CDR1 LNHDA and CDR2 SQIVND (reference sequence). The CDR3 reads CASSHSPDYGYTF. Full variable domain (missing parts from reference TRBV19 and TRBJ1-2): DGGITQSPKYLFRKEGQNVTLSCEQNLNHDAMYWYRQDPGQGLRLIYYSQIVNDFQKGDIAEGYSVSREKKESFPLTVTSAQKNPTAFYLCASSHSPDYGYTFGSGTRLTVV.

The gene calls are TRBV6-1 and TRBJ1-1; checking the TCRdb D call of TRBD1 is not possible without DNA. CDR1 MNHNS and CDR2 SASEGT come from the germline V gene. The CDR3 loop spans 14 amino acids. CDR3 sequence reads: CASSGTGGITEAFF.

By frequency, this clonotype is medium-sized. This chain uses TRBV29-1 with TRBJ2-3; TCRdb outputs TRBD1, but without DNA this stays unchecked. Germline CDR1 is SQVTM and CDR2 is ANQGSEA. The CDR3 covers 14 residues. CDR3 sequence reads: CSVQGGEVADTQYF.

The chain carries TRBV12-3 or TRBV12-4 and TRBJ2-7; without DNA, the TCRdb call of TRBD2 cannot be checked. This CDR3 is built from 15 residues. CDR3 sequence reads: CASSPTSGGLYEQYF.

V usage is TRBV5-1 and J usage is TRBJ2-2. Germline V gene data show CDR1 as SGHRS and CDR2 as YFSETQ. The CDR3 consists of 15 residues. CDR3 loop: CASSLRPDHTGELFF.

This clonotype is identified as medium-sized from frequency. V and J are TRBV11-1 and TRBJ2-1; TCRdb indicates TRBD1, and absent DNA this call remains unverified. The CDR3 spans 18 residues. Germline V gene data show CDR1 as SGHAT and CDR2 as FQDESV (reference sequence). The CDR3 protein is CASSLSGGRLGSYNEQFF.

Frequency places this clonotype as medium-sized. The CDR3 spells CATSDLRGTTGELFF. V is TRBV24-1 and J is TRBJ2-2. The CDR3 runs to 15 residues. Germline CDR1 KGHDR, CDR2 SFDVKD.

J is TRBJ2-1 and V is TRBV12-3 or TRBV12-4. The CDR3 is 14 residues long. The CDR3 loop is CASCTSGVYNEQFF.

Its frequency marks this clonotype as medium-sized (0.01 to 0.1%). The chain combines TRBV19 with TRBJ1-5; TCRdb's D call, TRBD1, is unchecked because there is no DNA. CDR3 size: 19 residues. CDR1 is LNHDA and CDR2 is SQIVND in the germline V gene (reference sequence). The CDR3 sequence is CASSIDRPQAGDSNQPQHF.

The CDR3 here is CSADGLGTDTEAFF. The chain employs TRBV20-1 and TRBJ1-1. This CDR3 contains 14 residues. Germline assignment: CDR1 DFQATT and CDR2 SNEGSKA (reference sequence).

This rearrangement joins TRBV7-9 to TRBJ2-5; no DNA is available, so the TRBD1 call from TCRdb remains unchecked. The CDR3 runs 16 residues. Germline V gene data show CDR1 as SEHNR and CDR2 as FQNEAQ (reference sequence). CDR3 region: CASSLTPAGAGETQYF.

This clonotype is called medium-sized based on its frequency. The CDR3 spells CAITPGLPDTQYF. The chain is built from TRBV10-3 and TRBJ2-3; TCRdb's D gene call, TRBD1, goes unchecked for lack of DNA. CDR1 is ENHRY, CDR2 SYGVKD, per germline. The CDR3 sequence is 13 residues long.

The genes are TRBV6-5 and TRBJ2-7; TCRdb returns TRBD2, unconfirmable since there is no DNA. CDR1 is MNHEY, CDR2 SVGAGI, per germline. This CDR3 region has 17 residues. This CDR3 reads CASSYTFGTSGSYEQYF.

The chain has TRBV6-5 and TRBJ1-5. This CDR3 is built from 15 residues. Looked up from germline, CDR1 is MNHEY and CDR2 is SVGAGI. Here the CDR3 reads CASSYSRQGNQPQHF.

The CDR3 loop reads CSARVEDSTDTQYF. The V call is TRBV20-1, the J call TRBJ2-3; TCRdb's D call, TRBD2, is unchecked because there is no DNA. This CDR3 is built from 14 residues. The germline CDR1 and CDR2 sequences are DFQATT and SNEGSKA (reference sequence).